The source of this T cell receptor (beta chain) is a study of T cells in Graves' hyperthyroidism and ophthalmopathy. The source material, RNA transcripts, was used to amplify TCR beta CDR3 regions. Researchers ran a first-round RT-PCR on the TCR CDR3 using the HTBI primer set. TCRdb passed the multiplex PCR reads through MiXCR, listing each CDR3 protein once. The sample has 250,000 to 300,000 distinct CDR3 sequences; approximately 15% are singletons. The source is a woman in her forties with Graves' hyperthyroidism. Sequencing was performed on blood.

The CDR3 DNA sequence: TGTGCCAGTAGGGCCGGATCAGCCAGTGAAGCTTTCTTT. Translation gives CASRAGSASEAFF. V is TRBV19 and J is TRBJ1-1; D is unclear. Trimming left V 6 bases short and J 7 bases short, with 15 bases between. From germline, CDR1 is LNHDA and CDR2 SQIVND (reference sequence). This CDR3 has 13 amino acids.